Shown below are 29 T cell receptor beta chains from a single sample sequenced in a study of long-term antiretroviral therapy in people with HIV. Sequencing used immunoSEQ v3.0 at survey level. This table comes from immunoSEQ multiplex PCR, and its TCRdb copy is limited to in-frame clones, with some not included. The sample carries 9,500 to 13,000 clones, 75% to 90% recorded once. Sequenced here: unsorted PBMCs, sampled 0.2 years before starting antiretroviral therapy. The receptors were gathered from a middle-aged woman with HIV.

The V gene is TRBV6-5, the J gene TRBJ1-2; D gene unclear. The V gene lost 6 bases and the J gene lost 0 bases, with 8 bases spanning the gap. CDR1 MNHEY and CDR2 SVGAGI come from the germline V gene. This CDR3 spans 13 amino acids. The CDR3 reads CASRETANYGYTF. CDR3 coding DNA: TGTGCCAGCAGGGAAACAGCTAACTATGGCTACACCTTC.

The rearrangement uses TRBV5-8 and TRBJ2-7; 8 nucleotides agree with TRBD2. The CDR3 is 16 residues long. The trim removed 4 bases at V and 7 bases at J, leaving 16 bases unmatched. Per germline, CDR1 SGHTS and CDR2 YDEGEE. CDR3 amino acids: CASSPRGLRGAREQYF. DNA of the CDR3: TGTGCCAGCAGCCCGAGGGGTTTGCGGGGGGCGCGAGAGCAGTACTTC.

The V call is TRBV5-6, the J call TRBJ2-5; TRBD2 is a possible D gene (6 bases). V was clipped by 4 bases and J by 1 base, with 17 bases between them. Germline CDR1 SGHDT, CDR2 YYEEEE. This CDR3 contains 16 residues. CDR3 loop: CASSTGTVLTQETQYF. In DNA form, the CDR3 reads TGTGCCAGCAGCACCGGGACTGTACTCACCCAAGAGACCCAGTACTTC.

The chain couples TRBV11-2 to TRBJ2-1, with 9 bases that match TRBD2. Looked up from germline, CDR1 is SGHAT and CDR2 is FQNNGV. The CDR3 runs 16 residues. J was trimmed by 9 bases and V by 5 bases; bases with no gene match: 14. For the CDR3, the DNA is TGTGCCAGCAGCCCCCGGGTGGGCGGGGGGGCCATTGAGCAGTTCTTC. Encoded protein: CASSPRVGGGAIEQFF.

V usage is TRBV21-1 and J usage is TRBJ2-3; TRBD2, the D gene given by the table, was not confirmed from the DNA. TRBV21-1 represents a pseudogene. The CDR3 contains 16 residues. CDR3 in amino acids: CASSKPGGPGTDTQYF. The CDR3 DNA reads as TGTGCCAGCAGCAAACCGGGGGGGCCGGGCACAGATACGCAGTATTTT.

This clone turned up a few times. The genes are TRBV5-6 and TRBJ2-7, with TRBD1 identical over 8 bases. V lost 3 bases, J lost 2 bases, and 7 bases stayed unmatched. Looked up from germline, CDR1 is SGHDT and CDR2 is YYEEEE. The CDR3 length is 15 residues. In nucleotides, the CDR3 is TGTGCCAGCAGCTATCTCGGGACAGGCCCCTACGAGCAGTACTTC. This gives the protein CASSYLGTGPYEQYF.

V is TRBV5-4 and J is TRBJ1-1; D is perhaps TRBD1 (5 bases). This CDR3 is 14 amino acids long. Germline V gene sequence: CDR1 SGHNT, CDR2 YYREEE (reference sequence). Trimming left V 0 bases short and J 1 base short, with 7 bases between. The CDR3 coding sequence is TGTGCCAGCAGCTTGGACAGGCGGAACACTGAAGCTTTCTTT. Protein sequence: CASSLDRRNTEAFF.

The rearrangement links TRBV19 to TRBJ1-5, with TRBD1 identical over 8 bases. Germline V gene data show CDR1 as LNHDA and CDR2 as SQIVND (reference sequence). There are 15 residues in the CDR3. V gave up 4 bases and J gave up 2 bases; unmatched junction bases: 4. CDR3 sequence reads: CASSRGQGGNQPQHF. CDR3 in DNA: TGTGCCAGTAGTAGAGGACAGGGCGGCAATCAGCCCCAGCATTTT.

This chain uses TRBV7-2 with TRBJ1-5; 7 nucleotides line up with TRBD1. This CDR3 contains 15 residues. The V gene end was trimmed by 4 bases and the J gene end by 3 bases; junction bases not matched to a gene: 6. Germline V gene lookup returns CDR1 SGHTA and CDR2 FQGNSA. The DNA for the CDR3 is TGTGCCAGCAGCTCGCAGGGGGACTCCAATCAGCCCCAGCATTTT. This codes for CASSSQGDSNQPQHF.

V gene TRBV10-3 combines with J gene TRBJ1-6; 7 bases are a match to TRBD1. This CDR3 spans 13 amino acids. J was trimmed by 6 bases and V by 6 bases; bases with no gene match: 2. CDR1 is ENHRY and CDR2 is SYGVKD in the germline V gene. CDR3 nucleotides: TGTGCCATCAGGGCAGGGGGTAATTCACCCCTCCACTTT. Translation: CAIRAGGNSPLHF.

DNA for the CDR3: TGCAGCGTTCACTCAGGGTACGAGCAGTACTTC. Its protein product is CSVHSGYEQYF. The V gene is TRBV29-1, the J gene TRBJ2-7; D perhaps matches TRBD1 (5 bases). The V gene lost 5 bases and the J gene lost 4 bases, with 9 bases spanning the gap. The CDR3 consists of 11 residues. Germline values: CDR1 SQVTM, CDR2 ANQGSEA.

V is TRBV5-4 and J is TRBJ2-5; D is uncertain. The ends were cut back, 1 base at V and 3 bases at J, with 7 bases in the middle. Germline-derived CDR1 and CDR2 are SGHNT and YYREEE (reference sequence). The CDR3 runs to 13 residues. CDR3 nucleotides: TGTGCCAGCAGCTTGAACAGCGAAGAGACCCAGTACTTC. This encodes CASSLNSEETQYF.

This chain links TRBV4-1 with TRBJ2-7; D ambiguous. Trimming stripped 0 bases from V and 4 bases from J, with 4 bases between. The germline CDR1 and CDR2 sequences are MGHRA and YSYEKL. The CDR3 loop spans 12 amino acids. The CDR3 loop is CASSQDSYEQYF. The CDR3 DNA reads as TGCGCCAGCAGCCAAGATTCGTACGAGCAGTACTTC.

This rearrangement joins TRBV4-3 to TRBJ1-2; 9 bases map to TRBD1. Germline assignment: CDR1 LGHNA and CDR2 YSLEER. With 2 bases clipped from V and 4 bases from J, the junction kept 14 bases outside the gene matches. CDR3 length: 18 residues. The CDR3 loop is CASSQLSGTGRIGYGYTF. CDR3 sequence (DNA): TGCGCCAGCAGCCAACTATCCGGGACAGGGAGGATTGGCTATGGCTACACCTTC.

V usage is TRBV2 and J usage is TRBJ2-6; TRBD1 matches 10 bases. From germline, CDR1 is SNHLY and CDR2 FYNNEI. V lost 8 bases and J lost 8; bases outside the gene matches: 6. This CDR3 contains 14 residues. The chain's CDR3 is CASLRQGATNVLTF. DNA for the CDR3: TGTGCCAGCTTACGACAGGGGGCAACCAACGTCCTGACTTTC. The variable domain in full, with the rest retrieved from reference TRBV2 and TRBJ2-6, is EPEVTQTPSHQVTQMGQEVILRCVPISNHLYFYWYRQILGQKVEFLVSFYNNEISEKSEIFDDQFSVERPDGSNFTLKIRSTKLEDSAMYFCASLRQGATNVLTFGAGSRLTVL.

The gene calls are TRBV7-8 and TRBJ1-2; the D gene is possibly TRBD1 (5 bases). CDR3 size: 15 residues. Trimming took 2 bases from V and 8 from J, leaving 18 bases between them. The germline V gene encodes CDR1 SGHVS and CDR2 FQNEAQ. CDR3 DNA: TGTGCCAGCAGCTTAACCAGGGAGGGGCTTTGGGGCTACACCTTC. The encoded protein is CASSLTREGLWGYTF.

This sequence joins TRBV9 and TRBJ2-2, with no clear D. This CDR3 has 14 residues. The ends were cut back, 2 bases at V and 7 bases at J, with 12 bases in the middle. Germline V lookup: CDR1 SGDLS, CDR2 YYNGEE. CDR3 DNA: TGTGCCAGCAGCGTCTCCCCGGGCGGCGGGGAGCTGTTTTTT. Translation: CASSVSPGGGELFF.

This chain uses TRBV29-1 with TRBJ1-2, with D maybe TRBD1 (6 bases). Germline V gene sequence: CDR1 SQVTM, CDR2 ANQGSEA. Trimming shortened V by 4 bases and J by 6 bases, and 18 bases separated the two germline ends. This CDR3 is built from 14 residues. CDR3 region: CSVVSQGRVNGYTF. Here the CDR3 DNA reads TGCAGCGTTGTTAGTCAGGGGCGCGTGAATGGCTACACCTTC.

This chain's CDR3 is CASSEGGWSGGSTDTQYF. Written as DNA, the CDR3 is TGTGCCAGCAGTGAGGGAGGTTGGAGCGGGGGGAGCACAGATACGCAGTATTTT. This chain links TRBV2 with TRBJ2-3; 9 bases map to TRBD2. V dropped 3 bases and J dropped 0; count of bases not matched to a gene: 10. This CDR3 is built from 18 residues. CDR1 is SNHLY, CDR2 FYNNEI, per germline.

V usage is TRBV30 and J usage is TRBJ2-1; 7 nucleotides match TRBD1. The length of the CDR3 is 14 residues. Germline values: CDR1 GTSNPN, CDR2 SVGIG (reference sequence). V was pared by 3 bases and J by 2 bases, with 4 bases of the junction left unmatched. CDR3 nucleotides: TGTGCCTGGAGCGGGGACAGCGCCTACAATGAGCAGTTCTTC. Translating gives CAWSGDSAYNEQFF. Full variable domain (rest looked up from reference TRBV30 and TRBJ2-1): SQTIHQWPATLVQPVGSPLSLECTVEGTSNPNLYWYRQAAGRGLQLLFYSVGIGQISSEVPQNLSASRPQDRQFILSSKKLLLSDSGFYLCAWSGDSAYNEQFFGPGTRLTVL.

CDR3 sequence reads: CASHQGVSSGANVLTF. The DNA of the CDR3 is TGTGCCAGTCACCAGGGGGTGAGCTCTGGGGCCAACGTCCTGACTTTC. The rearrangement joins TRBV19 to TRBJ2-6; 7 bases map to TRBD1. Per the germline V gene, CDR1 is LNHDA and CDR2 is SQIVND (reference sequence). CDR3 length: 16 amino acids. The ends lost 8 bases at V and 0 bases at J; junction bases unmatched: 7.

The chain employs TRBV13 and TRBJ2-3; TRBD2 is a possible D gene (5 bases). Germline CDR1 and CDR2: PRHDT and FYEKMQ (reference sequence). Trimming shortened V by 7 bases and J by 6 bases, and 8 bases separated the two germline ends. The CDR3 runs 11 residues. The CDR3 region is CASTQRDTQYF. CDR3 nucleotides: TGTGCCAGCACTCAGCGGGATACGCAGTATTTT. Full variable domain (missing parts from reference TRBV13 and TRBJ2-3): AAGVIQSPRHLIKEKRETATLKCYPIPRHDTVYWYQQGPGQDPQFLISFYEKMQSDKGSIPDRFSAQQFSDYHSELNMSSLELGDSALYFCASTQRDTQYFGPGTRLTVL.

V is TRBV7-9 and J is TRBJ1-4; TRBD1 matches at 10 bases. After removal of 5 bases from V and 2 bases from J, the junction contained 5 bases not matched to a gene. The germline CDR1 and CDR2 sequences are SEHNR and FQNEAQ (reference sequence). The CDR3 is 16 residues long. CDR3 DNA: TGTGCCAGCAGCCCGACAGGGGGCTTTACTAATGAAAAACTGTTTTTT. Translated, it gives CASSPTGGFTNEKLFF.

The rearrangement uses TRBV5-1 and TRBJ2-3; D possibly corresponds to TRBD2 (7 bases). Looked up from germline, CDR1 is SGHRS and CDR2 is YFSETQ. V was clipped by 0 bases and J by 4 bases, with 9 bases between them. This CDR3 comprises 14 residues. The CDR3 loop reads CASSLGGGPDTQYF. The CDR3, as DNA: TGCGCCAGCAGCTTGGGCGGGGGCCCAGATACGCAGTATTTT.

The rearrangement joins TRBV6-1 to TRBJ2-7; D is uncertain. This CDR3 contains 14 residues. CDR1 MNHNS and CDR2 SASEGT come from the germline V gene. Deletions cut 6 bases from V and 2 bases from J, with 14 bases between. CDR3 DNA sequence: TGTGCCAGCAGGAGGAACAGCCAACCCTACGAGCAGTACTTC. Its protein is CASRRNSQPYEQYF.

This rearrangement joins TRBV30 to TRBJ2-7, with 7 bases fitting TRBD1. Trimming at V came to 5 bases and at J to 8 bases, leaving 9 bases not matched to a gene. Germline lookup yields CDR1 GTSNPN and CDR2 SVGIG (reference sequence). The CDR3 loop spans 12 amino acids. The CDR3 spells CAWETGDRKQYF. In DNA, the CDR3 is TGTGCCTGGGAAACCGGGGACAGAAAGCAGTACTTC.

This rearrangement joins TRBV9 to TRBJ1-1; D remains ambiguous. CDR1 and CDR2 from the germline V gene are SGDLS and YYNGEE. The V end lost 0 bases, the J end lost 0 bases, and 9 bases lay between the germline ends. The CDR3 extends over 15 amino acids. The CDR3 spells CASSVGGIMNTEAFF. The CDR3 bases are TGTGCCAGCAGCGTAGGTGGTATCATGAACACTGAAGCTTTCTTT.

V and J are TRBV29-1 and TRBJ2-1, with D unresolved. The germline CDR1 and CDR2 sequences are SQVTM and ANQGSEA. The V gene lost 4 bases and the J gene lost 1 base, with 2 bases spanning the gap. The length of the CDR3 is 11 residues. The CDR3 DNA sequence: TGCAGCGTTGGGTCCTACAATGAGCAGTTCTTC. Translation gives CSVGSYNEQFF.

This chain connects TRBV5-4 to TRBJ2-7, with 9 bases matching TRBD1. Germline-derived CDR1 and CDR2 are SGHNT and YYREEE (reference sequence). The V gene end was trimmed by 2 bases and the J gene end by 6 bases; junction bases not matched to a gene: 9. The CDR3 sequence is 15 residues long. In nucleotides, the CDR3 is TGTGCCAGCAGCTTCCCCGGGACAGGGAGAACCGAGCAGTACTTC. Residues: CASSFPGTGRTEQYF.